This is a list of T cell receptor beta chains from one sample in a study of blood T cell repertoires in COVID-19. Clones were read by immunoSEQ multiplex PCR, and TCRdb kept only the in-frame ones, dropping some. This table has roughly 250,000 clones, roughly 90% appearing once. Sequencing was carried out using peripheral blood. These receptors were taken from a woman between 25 and 40 years old with COVID-19, enrolled during active disease. CDR3s include the opening cysteine and the closing phenylalanine or tryptophan. A D gene is named only where the DNA matches it firmly. Size tells how often a clone was seen (once, few, many) or the class of an expanded clone, and some rows leave it out.

V	size	J	D	CDR3	DNA
TRBV3-1/TRBV3-2	-	TRBJ1-4	TRBD1	CASSQDWGQLNEKLFF	TGTGCCAGCAGCCAAGATTGGGGACAGCTTAATGAAAAACTGTTTTTT
TRBV4-1	-	TRBJ2-1	TRBD2	CASSQVFRLAAAYNEQFF	TGCGCCAGCAGCCAAGTTTTTCGTCTAGCGGCTGCCTACAATGAGCAGTTCTTC
TRBV29-1	-	TRBJ1-1	-	CSPENTEAFF	TGCAGCCCAGAGAACACTGAAGCTTTCTTT
TRBV10-1	-	TRBJ2-1	-	CASRDRIYNEQFF	TGCGCCAGCAGAGACAGGATCTACAATGAGCAGTTCTTC
TRBV28	-	TRBJ2-5	TRBD2	CASSARLAGVLGETQYF	TGTGCCAGCAGTGCCCGCCTAGCGGGGGTATTAGGAGAGACCCAGTACTTC
TRBV29-1	-	TRBJ2-3	-	CSVAGGNIITDTQYF	TGCAGCGTTGCTGGGGGGAATATTATCACAGATACGCAGTATTTT
TRBV7-2	-	TRBJ2-5	TRBD2	CASSRLAGGQETQYF	TGTGCCAGCAGCAGACTAGCGGGGGGTCAAGAGACCCAGTACTTC
TRBV7-9	-	TRBJ2-5	-	CASNPVGITGETQYF	TGTGCCAGCAACCCGGTGGGCATTACAGGAGAGACCCAGTACTTC
TRBV15	-	TRBJ1-6	TRBD1	CATSSLRDRSSYNSPLHF	TGTGCCACCAGCAGCCTCCGGGACAGAAGCTCCTATAATTCACCCCTCCACTTT
TRBV7-2	-	TRBJ2-7	-	CATSLTGSPFYEQYF	TGTGCCACTAGCCTAACAGGGTCTCCCTTCTACGAGCAGTACTTC
TRBV9	-	TRBJ2-1	-	CASSPQYNEQFF	TGTGCCAGCAGCCCTCAGTACAATGAGCAGTTCTTC
TRBV14	-	TRBJ1-2	-	CASSQDPWNSFYGYTF	TGTGCCAGCAGCCAAGATCCTTGGAACAGCTTCTATGGCTACACCTTC
TRBV5-6	-	TRBJ2-7	-	CASSLIRGTYEQYF	TGTGCCAGCAGCTTGATTCGGGGAACCTACGAGCAGTACTTC
TRBV7-6	-	TRBJ1-5	-	CASSLEIAGDQPQHF	TGTGCCAGCAGCTTGGAGATCGCGGGGGATCAGCCCCAGCATTTT
TRBV12-3/TRBV12-4	-	TRBJ2-7	-	CASSSQGTYEQYF	TGTGCCAGCAGTTCCCAGGGAACGTACGAGCAGTACTTC
TRBV5-1	few	TRBJ1-2	TRBD1	CASSTLGQGYGYTF	TGCGCCAGCAGCACATTGGGACAGGGCTATGGCTACACCTTC
TRBV28	-	TRBJ1-4	-	CASSFPGGGREKLFF	TGTGCCAGCAGTTTCCCTGGGGGGGGGAGAGAAAAACTGTTTTTT
TRBV5-8	-	TRBJ1-2	-	CASSPNPGSYGYTF	TGTGCCAGCAGCCCGAACCCAGGAAGCTATGGCTACACCTTC
TRBV2	-	TRBJ1-5	TRBD1	CASSRTGDQPQHF	TGTGCCAGCAGCCGGACAGGGGATCAGCCCCAGCATTTT
TRBV11-2	-	TRBJ2-7	TRBD1	CASSSPGTGVYEQYF	TGTGCCAGCAGCTCCCCCGGGACAGGGGTCTACGAGCAGTACTTC
TRBV5-4	-	TRBJ2-5	TRBD1	CASSGNRGTQYF	TGTGCCAGCAGCGGTAACAGGGGGACCCAGTACTTC
TRBV5-6	once	TRBJ1-6	TRBD1	CASSRRDRAVGNLPLHF	TGTGCCAGCAGTCGCCGGGACAGGGCTGTGGGTAATTTACCCCTCCACTTT
TRBV10-1	-	TRBJ2-1	TRBD2	CASSAAGAYNEQFF	TGCGCCAGCAGTGCCGCGGGGGCCTACAATGAGCAGTTCTTC
TRBV11-3	-	TRBJ2-1	TRBD2	CASSLFAGGYNEQFF	TGTGCCAGCAGCTTATTTGCGGGGGGGTACAATGAGCAGTTCTTC
TRBV3-1/TRBV3-2	-	TRBJ2-7	-	CASSQGTRGLYEQYF	TGTGCCAGCAGCCAAGGGACCCGCGGGCTCTACGAGCAGTACTTC
TRBV7-2	-	TRBJ2-3	TRBD2	CASSWGEGTQYF	TGTGCCAGCAGTTGGGGGGAGGGTACGCAGTATTTT
TRBV12-3/TRBV12-4	-	TRBJ1-1	TRBD1	CASRPGQGAEAFF	TGTGCCAGCAGACCGGGACAGGGGGCGGAAGCTTTCTTT
TRBV5-6	once	TRBJ1-5	-	CASSLVRDSKNQPQHF	TGTGCCAGCAGCTTAGTCCGGGATAGCAAAAATCAGCCCCAGCATTTT
TRBV27	-	TRBJ2-7	-	CASSLNGQSYEQYF	TGTGCCAGCAGTTTGAACGGACAGTCCTACGAGCAGTACTTC
TRBV10-3	-	TRBJ2-7	-	CATRKVSGGGEQYF	TGTGCCACCCGAAAAGTCTCGGGGGGCGGCGAGCAGTACTTC
TRBV11-2	once	TRBJ2-6	TRBD1	CASSPTTGGFSGANVLTF	TGTGCCAGCAGCCCTACGACAGGGGGATTCTCTGGGGCCAACGTCCTGACTTTC
TRBV27	once	TRBJ2-3	TRBD1	CASSSRRDRGADTQYF	TGTGCCAGCAGTTCCCGCCGGGACAGGGGGGCAGATACGCAGTATTTT
TRBV4-1	-	TRBJ1-5	-	CASSQDGVYQPQHF	TGCGCCAGCAGCCAGGACGGGGTTTATCAGCCCCAGCATTTT
TRBV11-2	-	TRBJ2-7	-	CASSLDQEEMPYEQYF	TGTGCCAGCAGCTTAGATCAGGAAGAAATGCCCTACGAGCAGTACTTC
TRBV6-6	-	TRBJ2-2	TRBD1	CASRDQTGGGTGELFF	TGTGCCAGCAGGGACCAAACAGGGGGCGGAACCGGGGAGCTGTTTTTT
TRBV6-5	-	TRBJ2-5	-	CASSSGGIQETQYF	TGTGCCAGCAGTTCGGGGGGCATACAAGAGACCCAGTACTTC
TRBV6-5	few	TRBJ2-7	-	CASSPLDSPEQYF	TGTGCCAGCAGCCCACTCGACAGTCCCGAGCAGTACTTC
TRBV6-5	-	TRBJ1-5	TRBD1	CASSRSSRGLSHF	TGTGCCAGCAGCCGATCCAGCAGGGGGCTATCGCATTTT
TRBV12-3/TRBV12-4	-	TRBJ2-7	TRBD1	CASSSDRGFEQYF	TGTGCCAGCAGCTCGGACAGGGGGTTTGAGCAGTACTTC
TRBV2	-	TRBJ2-2	TRBD1	CASSGDRGGTGELFF	TGTGCCAGCAGCGGGGACAGGGGAGGGACCGGGGAGCTGTTTTTT